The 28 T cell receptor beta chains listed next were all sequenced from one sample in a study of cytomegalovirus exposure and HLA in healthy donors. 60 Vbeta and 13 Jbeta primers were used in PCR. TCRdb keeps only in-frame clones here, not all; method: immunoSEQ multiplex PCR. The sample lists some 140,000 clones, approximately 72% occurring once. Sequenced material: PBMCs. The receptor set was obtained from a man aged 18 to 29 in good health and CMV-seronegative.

The DNA of the CDR3 is TGCGCCAGCAGCATGGACGGGTACTCTGGAAACACCATATATTTT. This encodes CASSMDGYSGNTIYF. The chain combines TRBV5-1 with TRBJ1-3, with D uncertain. V lost 4 bases and J 0 bases, leaving 11 bases between the germline ends. The germline CDR1 and CDR2 sequences are SGHRS and YFSETQ. The CDR3 has 15 residues.

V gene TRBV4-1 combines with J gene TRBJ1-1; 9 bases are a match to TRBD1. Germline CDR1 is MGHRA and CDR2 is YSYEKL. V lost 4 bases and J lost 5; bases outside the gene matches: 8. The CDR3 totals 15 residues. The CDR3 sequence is CASSPGQGPRTEAFF. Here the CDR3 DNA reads TGCGCCAGCAGCCCCGGACAGGGGCCGAGGACTGAAGCTTTCTTT.

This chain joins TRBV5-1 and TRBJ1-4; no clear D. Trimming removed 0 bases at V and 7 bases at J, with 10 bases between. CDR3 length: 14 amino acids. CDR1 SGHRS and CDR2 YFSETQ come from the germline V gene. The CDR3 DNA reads TGCGCCAGCAGCTTGGAACGTCAGTCTGAAAAACTGTTTTTT. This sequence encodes CASSLERQSEKLFF. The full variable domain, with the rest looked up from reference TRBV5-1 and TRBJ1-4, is KAGVTQTPRYLIKTRGQQVTLSCSPISGHRSVSWYQQTPGQGLQFLFEYFSETQRNKGNFPGRFSGRQFSNSRSEMNVSTLELGDSALYLCASSLERQSEKLFFGSGTQLSVL.

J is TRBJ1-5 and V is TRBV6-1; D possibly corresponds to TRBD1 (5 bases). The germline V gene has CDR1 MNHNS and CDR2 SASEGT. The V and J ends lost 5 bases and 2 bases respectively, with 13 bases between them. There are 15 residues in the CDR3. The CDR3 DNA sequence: TGTGCCAGCAGTCGTATGGGGCAGGGCAATCAGCCCCAGCATTTT. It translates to CASSRMGQGNQPQHF.

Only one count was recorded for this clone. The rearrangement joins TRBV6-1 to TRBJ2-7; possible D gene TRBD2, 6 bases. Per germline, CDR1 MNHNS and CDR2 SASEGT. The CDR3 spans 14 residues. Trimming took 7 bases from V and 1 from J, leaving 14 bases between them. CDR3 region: CASKDGGNSYEQYF. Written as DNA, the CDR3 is TGTGCCAGCAAGGATGGAGGGAATTCCTACGAGCAGTACTTC.

The CDR3 sequence: CASSSSGTSEETQYF. In nucleotides, the CDR3 is TGCGCCAGCAGCTCCTCCGGGACTAGCGAAGAGACCCAGTACTTC. The V and J genes are TRBV5-1 and TRBJ2-5; TRBD2 agrees at 10 bases. Trimming took 3 bases from V and 3 from J; bases not matched to a gene: 5. The CDR3 has 15 amino acids. CDR1 and CDR2 (germline): SGHRS, YFSETQ.

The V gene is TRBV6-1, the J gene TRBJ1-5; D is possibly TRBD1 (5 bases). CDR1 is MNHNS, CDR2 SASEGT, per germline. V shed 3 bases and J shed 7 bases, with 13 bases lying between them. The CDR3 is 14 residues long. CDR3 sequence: CASSDFWGRQPQHF. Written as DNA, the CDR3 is TGTGCCAGCAGTGACTTCTGGGGGAGGCAGCCCCAGCATTTT.

This CDR3 is CASSSIRAGGTTNEKLFF. In DNA, the CDR3 is TGTGCCAGCAGCTCGATCCGGGCAGGGGGTACAACTAATGAAAAACTGTTTTTT. This chain connects TRBV7-8 to TRBJ1-4; 7 bases are shared with TRBD1. From germline, CDR1 is SGHVS and CDR2 FQNEAQ. The CDR3 runs to 18 residues. Trimming at V came to 4 bases and at J to 0 bases, leaving 11 bases not matched to a gene.

CDR3 coding DNA: TGTGCCAGCAGCTTAGGTGGGGCAGGGCTGGGCGGCAATCAGCCCCAGCATTTT. This gives the protein CASSLGGAGLGGNQPQHF. The chain links TRBV7-8 to TRBJ1-5; possibly TRBD1 for D (5 bases). V lost 1 base to trimming and J lost 2 bases, with 18 bases between them. The CDR3 runs 18 residues. CDR1 SGHVS and CDR2 FQNEAQ come from the germline V gene.

In DNA form, the CDR3 reads TGTGCCAGTAGCCAAGGTAGACAGCCTAATCAGCCCCAGCATTTT. This sequence encodes CASSQGRQPNQPQHF. The chain carries TRBV19 and TRBJ1-5; D possibly corresponds to TRBD1 (5 bases). Per the germline V gene, CDR1 is LNHDA and CDR2 is SQIVND (reference sequence). This CDR3 comprises 15 residues. Deletions cut 6 bases from V and 4 bases from J, with 16 bases between. The full variable domain, rest sourced from reference TRBV19 and TRBJ1-5, is DGGITQSPKYLFRKEGQNVTLSCEQNLNHDAMYWYRQDPGQGLRLIYYSQIVNDFQKGDIAEGYSVSREKKESFPLTVTSAQKNPTAFYLCASSQGRQPNQPQHFGDGTRLSIL.

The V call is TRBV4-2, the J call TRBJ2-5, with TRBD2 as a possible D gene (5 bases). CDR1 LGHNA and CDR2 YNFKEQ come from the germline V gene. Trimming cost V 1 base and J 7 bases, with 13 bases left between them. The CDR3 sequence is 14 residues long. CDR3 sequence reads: CASSQGDGRGTQYF. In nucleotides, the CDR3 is TGTGCCAGCAGCCAAGGGGATGGCCGGGGGACCCAGTACTTC.

In DNA form, the CDR3 reads TGTGCCAGCAGTGACCTCAGGTCCTCCTCCTACGAGCAGTACTTC. It translates to CASSDLRSSSYEQYF. The chain combines TRBV2 with TRBJ2-5; D remains unclear. The J call is in doubt because the DNA end fits TRBJ2-7 better. Per the germline V gene, CDR1 is SNHLY and CDR2 is FYNNEI. The length of the CDR3 is 15 residues.

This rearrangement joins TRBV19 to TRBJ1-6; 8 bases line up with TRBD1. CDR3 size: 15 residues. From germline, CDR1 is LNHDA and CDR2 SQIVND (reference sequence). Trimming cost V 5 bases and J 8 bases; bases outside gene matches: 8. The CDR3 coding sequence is TGTGCCAGTAGTTCCGGACAGGGACCCTATTCACCCCTCCACTTT. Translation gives CASSSGQGPYSPLHF.

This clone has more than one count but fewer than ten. CDR3 coding DNA: TGTGCCAGCAGCCCTGACACCGGACCCCGGGGTGAGCAGTTCTTC. Translating gives CASSPDTGPRGEQFF. The J gene is TRBJ2-1, the V gene TRBV11-2; weak D call: TRBD2 (5 bases). Trimming pared 5 bases from V and 9 bases from J, leaving 20 bases between. CDR1 and CDR2 from the germline V gene are SGHAT and FQNNGV. The CDR3 totals 15 residues.

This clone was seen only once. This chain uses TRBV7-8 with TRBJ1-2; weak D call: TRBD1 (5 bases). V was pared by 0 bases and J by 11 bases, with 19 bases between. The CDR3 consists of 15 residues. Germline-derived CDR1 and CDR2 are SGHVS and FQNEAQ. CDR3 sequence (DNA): TGTGCCAGCAGCTTAGCAGGTGGGACTCGTTTCGGGTACACCTTC. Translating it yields CASSLAGGTRFGYTF.

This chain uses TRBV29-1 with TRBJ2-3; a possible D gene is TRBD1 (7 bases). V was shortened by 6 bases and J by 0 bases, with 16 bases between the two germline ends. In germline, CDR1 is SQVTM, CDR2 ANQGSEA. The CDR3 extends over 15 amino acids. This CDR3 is CSVEGTGDSTDTQYF. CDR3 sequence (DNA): TGCAGCGTGGAGGGAACAGGGGATAGCACAGATACGCAGTATTTT.

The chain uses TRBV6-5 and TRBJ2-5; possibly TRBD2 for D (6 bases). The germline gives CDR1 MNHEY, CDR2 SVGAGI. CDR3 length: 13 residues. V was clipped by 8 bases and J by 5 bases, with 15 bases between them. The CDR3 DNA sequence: TGTGCCAGCTCCGGGACTTATGAGGAGACCCAGTACTTC. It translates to CASSGTYEETQYF.

The CDR3 is CASTPFRGQETQYF. The CDR3 DNA reads TGTGCCAGCACTCCCTTCAGGGGCCAAGAGACCCAGTACTTC. The J gene is TRBJ2-5, the V gene TRBV6-1; D is perhaps TRBD1 (6 bases). From germline, CDR1 is MNHNS and CDR2 SASEGT. There are 14 residues in the CDR3. Trimming pared 7 bases from V and 1 base from J, leaving 13 bases between.

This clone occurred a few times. The CDR3 DNA reads as TGTGCCAGCAGTCACGACCGGGACAGTGAAGCTTTCTTT. This encodes CASSHDRDSEAFF. V gene TRBV5-4 combines with J gene TRBJ1-1; 7 bases fit TRBD1. V shed 5 bases, J shed 7 bases, and the junction held 8 bases outside the gene matches. The V gene's germline CDR1 is SGHNT and CDR2 YYREEE (reference sequence). The CDR3 runs to 13 residues.

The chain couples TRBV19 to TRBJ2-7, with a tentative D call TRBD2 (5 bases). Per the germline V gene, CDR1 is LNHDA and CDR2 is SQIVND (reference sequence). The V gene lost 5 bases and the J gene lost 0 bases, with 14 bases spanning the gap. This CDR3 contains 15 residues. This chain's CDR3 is CASSDGRGSSYEQYV. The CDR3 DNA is TGTGCCAGTAGTGACGGACGAGGGAGCTCCTACGAGCAGTACGTC.

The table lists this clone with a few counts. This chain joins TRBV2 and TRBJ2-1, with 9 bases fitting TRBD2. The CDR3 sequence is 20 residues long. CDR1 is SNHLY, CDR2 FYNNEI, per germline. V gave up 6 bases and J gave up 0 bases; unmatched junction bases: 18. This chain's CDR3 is CASSPRLAGTLISSYNEQFF. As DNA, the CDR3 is TGTGCCAGCAGCCCCCGGCTAGCGGGGACCTTGATTAGCTCCTACAATGAGCAGTTCTTC.

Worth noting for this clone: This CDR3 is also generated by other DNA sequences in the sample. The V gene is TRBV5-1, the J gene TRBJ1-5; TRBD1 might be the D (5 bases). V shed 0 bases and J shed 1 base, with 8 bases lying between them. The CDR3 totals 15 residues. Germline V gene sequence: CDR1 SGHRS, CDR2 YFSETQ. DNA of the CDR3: TGCGCCAGCAGCTTGGCGGGGGGAAGCAATCAGCCCCAGCATTTT. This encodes CASSLAGGSNQPQHF. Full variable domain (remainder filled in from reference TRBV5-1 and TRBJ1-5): KAGVTQTPRYLIKTRGQQVTLSCSPISGHRSVSWYQQTPGQGLQFLFEYFSETQRNKGNFPGRFSGRQFSNSRSEMNVSTLELGDSALYLCASSLAGGSNQPQHFGDGTRLSIL.

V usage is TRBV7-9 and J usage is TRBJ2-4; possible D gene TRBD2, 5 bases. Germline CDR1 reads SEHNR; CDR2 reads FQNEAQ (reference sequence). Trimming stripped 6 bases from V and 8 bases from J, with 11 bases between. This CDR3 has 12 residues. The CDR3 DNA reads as TGTGCCAGCAGGGGAGTTGGCGACATTCAGTACTTC. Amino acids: CASRGVGDIQYF.

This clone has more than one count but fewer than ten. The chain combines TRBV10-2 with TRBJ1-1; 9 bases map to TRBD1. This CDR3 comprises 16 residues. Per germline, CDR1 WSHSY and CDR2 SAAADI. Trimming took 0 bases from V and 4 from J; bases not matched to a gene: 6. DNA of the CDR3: TGCGCCAGCAGTGAGTCGAAACAGGGGGCGCGCACTGAAGCTTTCTTT. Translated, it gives CASSESKQGARTEAFF.

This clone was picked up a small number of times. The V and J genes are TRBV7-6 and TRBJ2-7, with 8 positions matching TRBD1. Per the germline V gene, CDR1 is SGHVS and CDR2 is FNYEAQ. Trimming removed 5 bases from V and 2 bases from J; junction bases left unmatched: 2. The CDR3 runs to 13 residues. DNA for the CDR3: TGTGCCAGCAGCCTACAGGGGGCCTACGAGCAGTACGTC. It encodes CASSLQGAYEQYV.

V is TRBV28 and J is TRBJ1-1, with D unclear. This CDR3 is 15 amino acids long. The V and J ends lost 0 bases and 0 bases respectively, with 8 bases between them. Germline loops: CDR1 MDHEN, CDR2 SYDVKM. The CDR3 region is CASSLWGHLNTEAFF. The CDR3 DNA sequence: TGTGCCAGCAGTTTATGGGGCCACCTGAACACTGAAGCTTTCTTT.

CDR3 sequence reads: CASSFGSGANVLTF. CDR3 sequence (DNA): TGTGCCAGCAGCTTCGGCTCTGGGGCCAACGTCCTGACTTTC. This chain joins TRBV5-6 and TRBJ2-6; D unresolved. Trimming removed 2 bases at V and 0 bases at J, with 3 bases between. Germline values: CDR1 SGHDT, CDR2 YYEEEE. The CDR3 is 14 residues long.

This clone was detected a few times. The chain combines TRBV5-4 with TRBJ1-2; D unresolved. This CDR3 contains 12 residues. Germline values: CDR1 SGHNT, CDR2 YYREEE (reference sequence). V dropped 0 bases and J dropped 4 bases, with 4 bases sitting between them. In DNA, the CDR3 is TGTGCCAGCAGCTTGGAAGCCTATGGCTACACCTTC. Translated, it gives CASSLEAYGYTF.